The rows below give T cell receptor beta chains drawn from one sample of a study of blood T cell repertoires in COVID-19. This table comes from immunoSEQ multiplex PCR, and its TCRdb copy is limited to in-frame clones, with some not included. This table holds 200,000 to 300,000 clones, approximately 80% found once. The specimen was peripheral blood. The receptors were sampled from a man between 35 and 55 years old with acute or convalescent COVID-19. CDR3s include the opening cysteine and the closing phenylalanine or tryptophan. Each record gives: D gene, clone size, J gene, V gene, CDR3 DNA, CDR3 protein. D genes are given only for firm matches. Some rows mark clone size as missing; the rest say once, few, many or name a class of expanded clone.

TRBD1,.,TRBJ2-5,TRBV27,TGTGCCAGCAGTTCGTATTATGGGGACAGGGGGTGGGAGACCCAGTACTTC,CASSSYYGDRGWETQYF
.,.,TRBJ2-1,TRBV7-2,TGTGCCAGCAGCATGGGACTCATCAGACGGAATGAGCAGTTCTTC,CASSMGLIRRNEQFF
TRBD2,few,TRBJ2-7,TRBV4-3,TGCGCCAGCAGCCAAGGGACTAGCGGGAGGGACGAGCAGTACTTC,CASSQGTSGRDEQYF
TRBD1,few,TRBJ1-2,TRBV25-1,TGTGCCAGCAGTGCACCCGGGACAGGGAGAGATGGCTACACCTTC,CASSAPGTGRDGYTF
.,.,TRBJ2-7,TRBV10-3,TGTGCCATCAGTGACCCCTATGGGACTTACGAGCAGTACTTC,CAISDPYGTYEQYF
TRBD1,.,TRBJ2-7,TRBV7-2,TGTGCCAGCAGCAGGGGGCTAGATACCCACGAGCAGTACTTC,CASSRGLDTHEQYF
TRBD1,.,TRBJ2-7,TRBV4-2,TGTGCCAGCAGCCCTCGACAGGGGTCCTACGAGCAGTACTTC,CASSPRQGSYEQYF
TRBD2,once,TRBJ2-7,TRBV6-5,TGTGCCAGCAGCCCAGGACTAGCTAGCTCCTACGAGCAGTACTTC,CASSPGLASSYEQYF
TRBD1,once,TRBJ1-1,TRBV30,TGTGCCTGGAGGGTAGGGGGCGAGGGCACTGAAGCTTTCTTT,CAWRVGGEGTEAFF
.,.,TRBJ1-1,TRBV6-5,TGTGCCAGCAGTTACAGGCAGGGGAGCACTGAAGCTTTCTTT,CASSYRQGSTEAFF
.,few,TRBJ1-2,TRBV19,TGTGCCAGTAGTGCCCGGGACAAATTTCGATATGGCTACACCTTC,CASSARDKFRYGYTF
.,.,TRBJ1-1,TRBV7-9,TGTGCCAGCAGCTTAGTGCAGGGAATGAACACTGAAGCTTTCTTT,CASSLVQGMNTEAFF
.,.,TRBJ2-1,TRBV6-5,TGTGCCAGCCTGGACTTCACCTACAATGAGCAGTTCTTC,CASLDFTYNEQFF
TRBD1,.,TRBJ2-1,TRBV5-1,TGCGCCAGCAGCTTGGTGGTACAGACAGGGGGGTCCTACAATGAGCAGTTCTTC,CASSLVVQTGGSYNEQFF
TRBD2,.,TRBJ2-5,TRBV19,TGTGCCAGTAGTACGGGGACTAGCTCCCCCGAGACCCAGTACTTC,CASSTGTSSPETQYF
.,.,TRBJ2-7,TRBV7-9,TGTGCCAGCAGGCCGACGCTCGGGTCCTACGAGCAGTACTTC,CASRPTLGSYEQYF
.,once,TRBJ2-5,TRBV28,TGTGCCAGCAGCCCAGTGAGGTACATCGAGACCCAGTACTTC,CASSPVRYIETQYF
TRBD2,.,TRBJ2-7,TRBV2,TGTGCCAGCACCCTAAGGAGCGTAAGTCCGGGACTAGCGCGGGGCGAGCAGTACTTC,CASTLRSVSPGLARGEQYF
.,.,TRBJ1-5,TRBV27,TGTGCCAGCAGTTTATCCGGGGGGGGGAATTACCAGCCCCAGCATTTT,CASSLSGGGNYQPQHF
.,.,TRBJ1-2,TRBV12-3/TRBV12-4,TGTGCCAGCAGTTTAGTGGCAGGTGATGGCTACACCTTC,CASSLVAGDGYTF
TRBD2,once,TRBJ2-7,TRBV29-1,TGCAGCGTCCTCCTGACTAGCGTAAACTACTACGAGCAGTACTTC,CSVLLTSVNYYEQYF
TRBD2,.,TRBJ2-7,TRBV18,TGTGCCAGCTCCCCCGGGACTAGCGACCTCTACGAGCAGTACTTC,CASSPGTSDLYEQYF
TRBD2,once,TRBJ2-3,TRBV7-9,TGTGCCAGCAGCCCTGACCTAGCGGGCACAGATACGCAGTATTTT,CASSPDLAGTDTQYF
.,.,TRBJ1-1,TRBV14,TGTGCCAGCAGCCAGGGGACACCTGAAGCTTTCTTT,CASSQGTPEAFF